This passage covers 30 T cell receptor beta chains from one sample sequenced in a study of cytomegalovirus exposure and HLA in healthy donors. 13 Jbeta primers and 60 Vbeta primers were used for the PCR. The protocol was immunoSEQ multiplex PCR, while the TCRdb copy is restricted to in-frame clones and leaves out a portion. The sample includes 120,000 or so clones, around 65% seen only once; the top ten take about 1.6%. Source material: PBMCs. The source of these receptors is a man aged 18 to 29 in good health and CMV-seronegative.

V gene TRBV27 combines with J gene TRBJ2-1; 8 nucleotides align to TRBD2. This CDR3 contains 19 residues. J gave up 1 base and V 8 bases, and 19 bases lay outside the gene matches. Germline loops: CDR1 MNHEY, CDR2 SMNVEV (reference sequence). The CDR3 region has the DNA TGTGCCAGCTCCTACCGACCCCCCGGGGGGGCGGGGTCCTACAATGAGCAGTTCTTC. The encoded protein is CASSYRPPGGAGSYNEQFF.

V usage is TRBV9 and J usage is TRBJ2-1; D may be TRBD2 (5 bases). Germline values: CDR1 SGDLS, CDR2 YYNGEE. CDR3 length: 14 amino acids. Deletions cut 6 bases from V and 3 bases from J, with 13 bases between. The CDR3 reads CASTPEGFYNEQFF. As DNA, the CDR3 is TGTGCCAGCACCCCTGAGGGTTTCTACAATGAGCAGTTCTTC.

A few counts support this clone. J is TRBJ1-6 and V is TRBV30; D gene unclear. Between the trimmed V and J ends, which lost 1 base and 9 bases, there was a span of 13 bases. The V gene's germline CDR1 is GTSNPN and CDR2 SVGIG (reference sequence). This CDR3 is 14 amino acids long. CDR3 in amino acids: CAWSERGPVSPLHF. The CDR3 nucleotides are TGTGCCTGGAGTGAACGGGGTCCGGTTTCACCCCTCCACTTT.

The chain is built from TRBV7-7 and TRBJ2-7, with TRBD2 as a possible D gene (6 bases). Germline V gene lookup returns CDR1 SSHAT and CDR2 FNYEAQ (reference sequence). The CDR3 consists of 15 residues. Deletions cut 0 bases from V and 4 bases from J, with 13 bases between. CDR3 sequence: CASSLARDRGYEQYF. The CDR3 DNA reads TGTGCCAGCAGCTTAGCCAGGGACCGGGGGTACGAGCAGTACTTC.

V gene TRBV5-4 combines with J gene TRBJ1-2, with 7 bases lining up with TRBD1. Germline V gene lookup returns CDR1 SGHNT and CDR2 YYREEE (reference sequence). The J segment lost 0 bases and the V segment lost 4 bases, leaving 3 bases of the junction unmatched. The CDR3 loop spans 14 amino acids. The CDR3 loop is CASSRGTANYGYTF. In nucleotides, the CDR3 is TGTGCCAGCAGCAGGGGGACAGCTAACTATGGCTACACCTTC.

CDR3 protein: CASSPAGGGQGNSPLHF. The CDR3 DNA follows: TGTGCCAGCAGCCCGGCCGGGGGTGGACAGGGGAATTCACCCCTCCACTTT. V and J are TRBV5-4 and TRBJ1-6; 9 nucleotides agree with TRBD1. Per germline, CDR1 SGHNT and CDR2 YYREEE (reference sequence). Trimming took 4 bases from V and 7 from J; bases not matched to a gene: 12. CDR3 length: 17 residues.

The rearrangement uses TRBV28 and TRBJ2-7, with 8 positions matching TRBD1. V was clipped by 2 bases and J by 6 bases; unmatched bases: 6. The CDR3 is 14 residues long. Germline V gene lookup returns CDR1 MDHEN and CDR2 SYDVKM. CDR3 sequence: CASSLVTGVSEQYF. The CDR3 DNA is TGTGCCAGCAGTTTAGTGACAGGGGTGAGCGAGCAGTACTTC.

The V and J genes are TRBV5-1 and TRBJ2-1; 9 bases align to TRBD1. V dropped 4 bases and J dropped 2; count of bases not matched to a gene: 10. The CDR3 has 17 amino acids. Per germline, CDR1 SGHRS and CDR2 YFSETQ. The CDR3, as DNA: TGCGCCAGCAGCCCCTCATCCTACAGGGGGCCCTACAATGAGCAGTTCTTC. This sequence encodes CASSPSSYRGPYNEQFF.

The rearrangement uses TRBV6-6 and TRBJ1-1, with a possible D match to TRBD1 (6 bases). CDR1 and CDR2 from the germline V gene are MNHNY and SVGAGI (reference sequence). The CDR3 has 14 amino acids. V was clipped by 9 bases and J by 2 bases, with 16 bases between them. The CDR3 protein is CASSSTGPNTEAFF. The CDR3 DNA reads TGTGCCAGTTCTTCGACAGGCCCAAACACTGAAGCTTTCTTT.

In this sample, this clone turned up a few times. The chain couples TRBV10-3 to TRBJ2-1, with 7 nucleotides matching TRBD2. CDR3 length equals 16 residues. After removal of 0 bases from V and 5 bases from J, the junction contained 7 bases not matched to a gene. Looked up from germline, CDR1 is ENHRY and CDR2 is SYGVKD. Here the CDR3 reads CAISESGGRANNEQFF. Here the CDR3 DNA reads TGTGCCATCAGTGAGTCTGGCGGGAGAGCTAACAATGAGCAGTTCTTC.

CDR3 coding DNA: TGTGCCAGCAAAATGGGGGGTGGAAACACCATATATTTT. Translated: CASKMGGGNTIYF. The V call is TRBV6-5, the J call TRBJ1-3; possible D gene TRBD1, 5 bases. V lost 7 bases, J lost 3 bases, and 10 bases lay in between. This CDR3 contains 13 residues. CDR1 and CDR2 (germline): MNHEY, SVGAGI.

V gene TRBV19 combines with J gene TRBJ2-7, with 11 bases lining up with TRBD1. Germline CDR1 is LNHDA and CDR2 is SQIVND (reference sequence). The CDR3 totals 13 residues. After removal of 6 bases from V and 3 bases from J, the junction contained 1 base not matched to a gene. CDR3 loop: CASRDRGHYEQYF. In nucleotides, the CDR3 is TGTGCCAGTAGGGACAGGGGGCACTACGAGCAGTACTTC. The entire variable domain, with the rest obtained from reference TRBV19 and TRBJ2-7, is as follows: DGGITQSPKYLFRKEGQNVTLSCEQNLNHDAMYWYRQDPGQGLRLIYYSQIVNDFQKGDIAEGYSVSREKKESFPLTVTSAQKNPTAFYLCASRDRGHYEQYFGPGTRLTVT.

This chain connects TRBV5-1 to TRBJ1-2; the match to TRBD1 covers 8 bases. V trimming: 0 bases; J trimming: 4 bases; junction bases outside the gene matches: 5. The CDR3 is 15 amino acids. Germline-derived CDR1 and CDR2 are SGHRS and YFSETQ. As DNA, the CDR3 is TGCGCCAGCAGCTTGGATCAGGGGGCTAGCTATGGCTACACCTTC. Encoded protein: CASSLDQGASYGYTF.

V is TRBV7-9 and J is TRBJ1-1; D is possibly TRBD1 (6 bases). The germline V gene encodes CDR1 SEHNR and CDR2 FQNEAQ (reference sequence). The CDR3 sequence is 14 residues long. Between the trimmed V and J ends, which lost 2 bases and 7 bases, there was a span of 14 bases. For the CDR3, the DNA is TGTGCCAGCAGCTTACGCGCAGGGGAAGGTGAAGCTTTCTTT. Amino acid sequence: CASSLRAGEGEAFF.

The V call is TRBV7-9, the J call TRBJ2-7; 15 bases are shared with TRBD2. The CDR3 has 17 amino acids. Per germline, CDR1 SEHNR and CDR2 FQNEAQ (reference sequence). With V trimmed by 5 bases and J by 7 bases, 12 bases remained unmatched. CDR3 in DNA: TGTGCCAGCAGCAGGAATGGGCCGGGACTAGCGGGAGGTGAGCAGTACTTC. This codes for CASSRNGPGLAGGEQYF.

The V call is TRBV19, the J call TRBJ2-7, with D possibly TRBD1 on 6 matching bases. Germline V gene lookup returns CDR1 LNHDA and CDR2 SQIVND (reference sequence). The CDR3 is 15 residues long. The V end lost 3 bases, the J end lost 3 bases, and 15 bases lay between the germline ends. This CDR3 is CASSIMRGIRYEQYF. The CDR3 nucleotides read TGTGCCAGTAGTATTATGAGGGGGATCCGCTACGAGCAGTACTTC.

The rearrangement joins TRBV5-4 to TRBJ2-1, with TRBD2 matching over 14 bases. V lost 4 bases and J lost 3; bases outside the gene matches: 3. The CDR3 consists of 16 residues. The germline V gene has CDR1 SGHNT and CDR2 YYREEE (reference sequence). The CDR3 DNA is TGTGCCAGCAGCATAGGACTAGCGGGAGGCTACAATGAGCAGTTCTTC. Its translation is CASSIGLAGGYNEQFF.

The rearrangement uses TRBV21-1 and TRBJ1-2; the table's D call, TRBD1, has no DNA check behind it. TRBV21-1 is marked as a pseudogene. The CDR3 loop spans 16 amino acids. The CDR3 nucleotides read TGTGCCAGCAGATTAGGGACAGGGGGACATGGCTATGGCTACACCTTC. It codes for CASRLGTGGHGYGYTF.

V usage is TRBV6-5 and J usage is TRBJ1-4; D gene uncertain. Germline V lookup: CDR1 MNHEY, CDR2 SVGAGI. The length of the CDR3 is 14 residues. The V end was cut by 6 bases, the J end by 7 bases, with 15 bases between. CDR3 in DNA: TGTGCCAGCAGCCGTCCGGGTCCTCGTGAAAAACTGTTTTTT. As protein: CASSRPGPREKLFF.

V and J are TRBV5-1 and TRBJ1-4, with 7 nucleotides matching TRBD1. The trim removed 0 bases at V and 0 bases at J, leaving 5 bases unmatched. CDR1 SGHRS and CDR2 YFSETQ come from the germline V gene. The CDR3 extends over 17 amino acids. Here the CDR3 DNA reads TGCGCCAGCAGCTTGGGACAGGGAATTGCAACTAATGAAAAACTGTTTTTT. Encoded protein: CASSLGQGIATNEKLFF.

This rearrangement joins TRBV28 to TRBJ1-4, with 7 bases aligning to TRBD1. Germline CDR1 and CDR2: MDHEN and SYDVKM. This CDR3 region has 17 residues. J gave up 7 bases and V 8 bases, and 19 bases lay outside the gene matches. CDR3 in amino acids: CASSPTEGALGGEKLFF. CDR3 coding DNA: TGTGCCAGCTCCCCGACCGAGGGGGCGCTTGGAGGTGAAAAACTGTTTTTT.

The J gene is TRBJ2-7, the V gene TRBV10-3; 11 bases are a match to TRBD1. Germline assignment: CDR1 ENHRY and CDR2 SYGVKD. This CDR3 region has 15 residues. V lost 8 bases and J lost 6; bases outside the gene matches: 12. CDR3 nucleotide sequence: TGTGCCATCGAGGAGTCAGGACAGGGGGCAGGCGAGCAGTACTTC. It codes for CAIEESGQGAGEQYF.

The CDR3 nucleotides are TGTGCCAGCAGCGTAGAGGCAGGACTGGGCTACACCTTC. It codes for CASSVEAGLGYTF. The chain couples TRBV9 to TRBJ1-2; D is unresolved. CDR1 SGDLS and CDR2 YYNGEE come from the germline V gene. Trimming removed 0 bases from V and 8 bases from J, with 11 bases in between. This CDR3 has 13 residues.

The gene calls are TRBV30 and TRBJ2-3, with a weak D call TRBD1 (6 bases). CDR1 GTSNPN and CDR2 SVGIG come from the germline V gene (reference sequence). CDR3 size: 14 residues. The ends were cut back, 1 base at V and 2 bases at J, with 10 bases in the middle. The CDR3 spells CAWSGGRNTDTQYF. CDR3 DNA: TGTGCCTGGAGTGGGGGGCGTAACACAGATACGCAGTATTTT.

The rearrangement links TRBV6-5 to TRBJ1-6; the match to TRBD1 covers 7 bases. The CDR3 extends over 13 amino acids. V was pared by 6 bases and J by 12 bases, with 8 bases of the junction left unmatched. Germline CDR1 MNHEY, CDR2 SVGAGI. The CDR3 is CASRTWDSRPLHF. In DNA form, the CDR3 reads TGTGCCAGCAGAACCTGGGACAGCCGACCCCTCCACTTT.

The chain has TRBV6-1 and TRBJ1-2; possibly TRBD1 for D (6 bases). The CDR3 extends over 15 amino acids. Germline V lookup: CDR1 MNHNS, CDR2 SASEGT. Trimming cost V 2 bases and J 8 bases, with 18 bases left between them. As DNA, the CDR3 is TGTGCCAGCAGTGAATCGGGCAGGGGAAGTTGGGGCTACACCTTC. It specifies CASSESGRGSWGYTF.

The chain joins TRBV29-1 to TRBJ2-2; the D gene is possibly TRBD1 (6 bases). The CDR3 extends over 14 amino acids. Germline lookup yields CDR1 SQVTM and CDR2 ANQGSEA. The germline V and J ends were trimmed by 0 bases and 5 bases, with 10 bases remaining between them. The CDR3 coding sequence is TGCAGCGTTGAAGAACAGGGATGGACCGGGGAGCTGTTTTTT. Translation: CSVEEQGWTGELFF.

CDR3: CASRMTGNDGYTF. The CDR3 DNA is TGTGCCAGCAGGATGACAGGGAACGATGGCTACACCTTC. This rearrangement joins TRBV5-6 to TRBJ1-2; 7 nucleotides match TRBD1. The J segment lost 6 bases and the V segment lost 5 bases, leaving 7 bases of the junction unmatched. Germline loops: CDR1 SGHDT, CDR2 YYEEEE. The CDR3 runs to 13 residues.

The table lists this clone with a few counts. The chain is built from TRBV7-7 and TRBJ2-5; 15 bases map to TRBD2. Trimming at V came to 2 bases and at J to 5 bases, leaving 3 bases not matched to a gene. Germline assignment: CDR1 SSHAT and CDR2 FNYEAQ (reference sequence). CDR3 length equals 16 residues. In DNA, the CDR3 is TGTGCCAGCAGCTTAAGGACTAGCGGGAGGGGTGAGACCCAGTACTTC. Translated, it gives CASSLRTSGRGETQYF. The variable domain in full, completed from reference TRBV7-7 and TRBJ2-5, reads GAGVSQSPRYKVTKRGQDVTLRCDPISSHATLYWYQQALGQGPEFLTYFNYEAQPDKSGLPSDRFSAERPEGSISTLTIQRTEQRDSAMYRCASSLRTSGRGETQYFGPGTRLLVL.

CDR3 nucleotide sequence: TGTGCCAGCAGCCGCGCCCTTTTTAATGAGCAGTTCTTC. It is translated as CASSRALFNEQFF. This chain connects TRBV14 to TRBJ2-1; no reliable D call. The CDR3 covers 13 residues. The V gene lost 4 bases and the J gene lost 7 bases, with 11 bases spanning the gap. The germline gives CDR1 SGHDN, CDR2 FVKESK. The full variable domain, with the rest looked up from reference TRBV14 and TRBJ2-1, is EAGVTQFPSHSVIEKGQTVTLRCDPISGHDNLYWYRRVMGKEIKFLLHFVKESKQDESGMPNNRFLAERTGGTYSTLKVQPAELEDSGVYFCASSRALFNEQFFGPGTRLTVL.